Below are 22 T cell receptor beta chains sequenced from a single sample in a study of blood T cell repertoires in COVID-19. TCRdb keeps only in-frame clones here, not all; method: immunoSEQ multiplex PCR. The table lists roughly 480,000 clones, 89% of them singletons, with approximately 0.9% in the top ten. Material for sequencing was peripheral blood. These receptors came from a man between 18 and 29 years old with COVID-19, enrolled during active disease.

The CDR3 protein is CASSDPLAGEGDEQFF. As DNA, the CDR3 is TGTGCCAGCAGTGACCCCCTAGCGGGAGAGGGCGATGAGCAGTTCTTC. The genes are TRBV25-1 and TRBJ2-1, with TRBD2 identical over 10 bases. The junction had 10 bases not matched to a gene; V was cut back by 3 bases and J by 8 bases. CDR1 MGHDK and CDR2 SYGVNS come from the germline V gene. The CDR3 extends over 16 amino acids.

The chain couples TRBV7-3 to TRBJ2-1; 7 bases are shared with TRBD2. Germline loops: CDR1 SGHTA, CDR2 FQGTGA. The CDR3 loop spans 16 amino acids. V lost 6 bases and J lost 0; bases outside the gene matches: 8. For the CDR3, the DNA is TGTGCCAGCAGTAGAGCGGGGCCGAGCTCCTACAATGAGCAGTTCTTC. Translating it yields CASSRAGPSSYNEQFF.

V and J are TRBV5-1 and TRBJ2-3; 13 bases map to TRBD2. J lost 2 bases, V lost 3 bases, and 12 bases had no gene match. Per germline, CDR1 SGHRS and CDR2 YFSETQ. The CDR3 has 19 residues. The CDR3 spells CASSSKASGLAGSTDTQYF. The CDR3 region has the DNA TGCGCCAGCAGCTCCAAAGCCTCGGGACTAGCGGGGTCCACAGATACGCAGTATTTT.

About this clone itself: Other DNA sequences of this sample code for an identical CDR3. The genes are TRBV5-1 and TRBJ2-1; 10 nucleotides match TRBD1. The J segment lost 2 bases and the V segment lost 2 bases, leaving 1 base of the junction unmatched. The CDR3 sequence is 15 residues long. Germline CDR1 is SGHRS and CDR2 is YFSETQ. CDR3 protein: CASSLGQGAYNEQFF. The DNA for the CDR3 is TGCGCCAGCAGCTTAGGACAGGGGGCCTACAATGAGCAGTTCTTC.

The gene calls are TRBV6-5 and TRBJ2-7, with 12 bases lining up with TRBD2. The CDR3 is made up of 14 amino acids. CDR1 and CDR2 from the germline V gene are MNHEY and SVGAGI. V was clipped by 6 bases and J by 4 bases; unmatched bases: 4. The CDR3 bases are TGTGCCAGCAGGCGACTAGCGGGGGAATACGAGCAGTACTTC. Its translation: CASRRLAGEYEQYF.

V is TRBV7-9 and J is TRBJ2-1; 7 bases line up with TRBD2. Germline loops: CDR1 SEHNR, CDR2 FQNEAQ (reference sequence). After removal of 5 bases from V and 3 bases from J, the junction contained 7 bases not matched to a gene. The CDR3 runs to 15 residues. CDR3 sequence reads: CASSISGENYNEQFF. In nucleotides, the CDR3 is TGTGCCAGCAGCATAAGCGGGGAGAACTACAATGAGCAGTTCTTC.

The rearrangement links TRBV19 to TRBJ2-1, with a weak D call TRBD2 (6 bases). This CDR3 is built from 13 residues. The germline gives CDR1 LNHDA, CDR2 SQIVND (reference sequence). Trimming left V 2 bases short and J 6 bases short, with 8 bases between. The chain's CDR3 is CASSITSSNEQFF. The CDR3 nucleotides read TGTGCCAGTAGTATAACTAGCAGCAATGAGCAGTTCTTC.

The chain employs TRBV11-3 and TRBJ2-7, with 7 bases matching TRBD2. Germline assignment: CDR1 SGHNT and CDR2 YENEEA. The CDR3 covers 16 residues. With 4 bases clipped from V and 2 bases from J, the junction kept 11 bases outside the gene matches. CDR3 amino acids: CASSSLGSGGTYEQYF. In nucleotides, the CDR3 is TGTGCCAGCAGCTCCCTTGGATCGGGAGGAACCTACGAGCAGTACTTC.

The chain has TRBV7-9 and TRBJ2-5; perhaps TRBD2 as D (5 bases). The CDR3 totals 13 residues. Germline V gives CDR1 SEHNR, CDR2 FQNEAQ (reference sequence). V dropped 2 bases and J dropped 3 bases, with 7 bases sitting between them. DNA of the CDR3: TGTGCCAGCAGCTTATCGAGGGAAGAGACCCAGTACTTC. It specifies CASSLSREETQYF. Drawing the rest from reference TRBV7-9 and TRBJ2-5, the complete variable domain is DTGVSQNPRHKITKRGQNVTFRCDPISEHNRLYWYRQTLGQGPEFLTYFQNEAQLEKSRLLSDRFSAERPKGSFSTLEIQRTEQGDSAMYLCASSLSREETQYFGPGTRLLVL.

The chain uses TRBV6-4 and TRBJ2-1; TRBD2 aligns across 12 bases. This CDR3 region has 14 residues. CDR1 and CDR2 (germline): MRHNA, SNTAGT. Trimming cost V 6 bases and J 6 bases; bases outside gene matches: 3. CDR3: CASSRTSGVNEQFF. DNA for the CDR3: TGTGCCAGCAGCCGGACTAGCGGGGTCAATGAGCAGTTCTTC.

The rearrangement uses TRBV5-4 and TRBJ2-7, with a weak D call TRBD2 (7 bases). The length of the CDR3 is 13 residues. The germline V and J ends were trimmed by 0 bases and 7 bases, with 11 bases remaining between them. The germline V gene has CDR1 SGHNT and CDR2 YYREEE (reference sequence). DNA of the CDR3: TGTGCCAGCAGCTTGGCGGGGGGCAAGGAGCAGTACTTC. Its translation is CASSLAGGKEQYF.

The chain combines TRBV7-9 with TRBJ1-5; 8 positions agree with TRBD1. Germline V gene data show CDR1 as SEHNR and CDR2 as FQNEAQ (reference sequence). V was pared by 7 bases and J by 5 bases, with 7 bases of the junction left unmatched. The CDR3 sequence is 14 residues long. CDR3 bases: TGTGCCAGCAACGGACAGGGTGTGGATCAGCCCCAGCATTTT. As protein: CASNGQGVDQPQHF.

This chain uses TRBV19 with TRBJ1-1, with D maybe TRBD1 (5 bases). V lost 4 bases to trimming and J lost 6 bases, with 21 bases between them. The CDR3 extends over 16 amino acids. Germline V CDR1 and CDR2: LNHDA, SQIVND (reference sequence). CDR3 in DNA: TGTGCCAGTAGTAACGGGCTTAGATCGGGGACTCCTGAAGCTTTCTTT. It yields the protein CASSNGLRSGTPEAFF.

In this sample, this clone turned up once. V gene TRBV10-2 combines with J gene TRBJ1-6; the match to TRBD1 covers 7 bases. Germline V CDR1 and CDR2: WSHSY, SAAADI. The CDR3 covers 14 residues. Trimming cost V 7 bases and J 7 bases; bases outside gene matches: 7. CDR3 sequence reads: CASTPGQRNSPLHF. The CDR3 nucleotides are TGCGCCAGCACCCCGGGACAGAGGAATTCACCCCTCCACTTT.

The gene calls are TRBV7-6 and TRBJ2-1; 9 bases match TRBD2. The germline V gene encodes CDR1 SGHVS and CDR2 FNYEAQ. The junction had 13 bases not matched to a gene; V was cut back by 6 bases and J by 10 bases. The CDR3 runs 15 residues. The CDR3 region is CASRPGAGGPQEQFF. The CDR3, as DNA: TGTGCCAGCAGACCGGGTGCGGGAGGGCCACAAGAGCAGTTCTTC.

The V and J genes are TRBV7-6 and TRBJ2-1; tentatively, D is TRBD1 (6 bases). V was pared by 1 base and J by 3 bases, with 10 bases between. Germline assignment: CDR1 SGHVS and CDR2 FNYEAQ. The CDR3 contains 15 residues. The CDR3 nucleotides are TGTGCCAGCAGCTTAGGGGCAGGGGACTACAATGAGCAGTTCTTC. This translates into CASSLGAGDYNEQFF.

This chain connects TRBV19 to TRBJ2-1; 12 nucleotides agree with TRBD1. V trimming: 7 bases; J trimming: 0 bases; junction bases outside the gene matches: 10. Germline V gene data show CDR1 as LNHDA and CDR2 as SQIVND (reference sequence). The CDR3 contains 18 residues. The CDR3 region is CASTLRDRGPISYNEQFF. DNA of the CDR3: TGTGCCAGTACCCTCCGGGACAGGGGGCCTATCTCCTACAATGAGCAGTTCTTC.

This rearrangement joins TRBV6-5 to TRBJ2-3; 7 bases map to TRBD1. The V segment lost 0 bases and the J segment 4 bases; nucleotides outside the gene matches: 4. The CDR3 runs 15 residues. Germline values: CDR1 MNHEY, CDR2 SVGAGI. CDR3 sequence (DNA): TGTGCCAGCAGTTACTCGGTCCAGGGGGCAGATACGCAGTATTTT. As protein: CASSYSVQGADTQYF.

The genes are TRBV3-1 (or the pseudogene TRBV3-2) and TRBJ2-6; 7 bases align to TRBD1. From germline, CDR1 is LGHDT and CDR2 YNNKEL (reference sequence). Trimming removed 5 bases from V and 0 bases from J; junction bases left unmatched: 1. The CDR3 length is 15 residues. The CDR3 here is CASSRTGSGANVLTF. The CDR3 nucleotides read TGTGCCAGCAGCAGGACAGGCTCTGGGGCCAACGTCCTGACTTTC.

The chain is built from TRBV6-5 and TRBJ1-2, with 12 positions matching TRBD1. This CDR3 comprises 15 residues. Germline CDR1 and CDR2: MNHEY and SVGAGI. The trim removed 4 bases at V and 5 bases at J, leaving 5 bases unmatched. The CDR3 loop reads CASSSPGQGAYGYTF. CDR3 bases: TGTGCCAGCAGTTCGCCGGGACAGGGGGCGTATGGCTACACCTTC.

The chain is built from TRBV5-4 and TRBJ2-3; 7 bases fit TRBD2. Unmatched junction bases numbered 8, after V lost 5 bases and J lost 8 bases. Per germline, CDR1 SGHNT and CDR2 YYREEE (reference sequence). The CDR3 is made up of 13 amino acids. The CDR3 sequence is CASRRGSEGTQYF. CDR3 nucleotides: TGTGCCAGCAGGCGGGGGTCCGAAGGTACGCAGTATTTT.

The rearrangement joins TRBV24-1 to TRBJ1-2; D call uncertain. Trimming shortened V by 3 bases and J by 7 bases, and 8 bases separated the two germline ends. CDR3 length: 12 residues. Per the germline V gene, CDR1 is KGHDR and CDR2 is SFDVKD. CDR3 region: CATSDLLSGYTF. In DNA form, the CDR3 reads TGTGCCACCAGTGATCTTTTGTCTGGCTACACCTTC.